What follows are 23 T cell receptor beta chains derived from one specimen sequenced in a study of cytomegalovirus exposure and HLA in healthy donors. PCR primers comprised 60 Vbeta and 13 Jbeta primers. Method: immunoSEQ multiplex PCR; TCRdb's copy keeps in-frame clones and lacks some. The sample includes 160,000 or so clones, roughly 84% of them seen just once. The sample was PBMCs. Receptors were obtained from a man aged 18 to 30 in good health and CMV-seronegative.

The rearrangement uses TRBV30 and TRBJ1-1, with D perhaps TRBD1 (6 bases). V lost 4 bases to trimming and J lost 12 bases, with 18 bases between them. CDR1 is GTSNPN, CDR2 SVGIG, per germline (reference sequence). The CDR3 has 12 amino acids. CDR3 nucleotide sequence: TGTGCCTGGAACTTAGGGGGACCCGGCACTTTCTTT. Translated, it gives CAWNLGGPGTFF.

This clone was found a few times. This chain uses TRBV11-2 with TRBJ2-7, with TRBD2 matching 8 bases. Losses at the gene ends were 1 base for V and 5 bases for J; bases not matched to a gene: 10. Germline values: CDR1 SGHAT, CDR2 FQNNGV. CDR3 size: 16 residues. CDR3 region: CASSLVNGLSGDEQYF. The CDR3 region has the DNA TGTGCCAGCAGCTTAGTTAATGGACTTAGCGGGGACGAGCAGTACTTC.

The DNA of the CDR3 is TGTGCCAGCAGCTTACCACGAGTAGGGGCAATCTCCTACAATGAGCAGTTCTTC. Protein sequence: CASSLPRVGAISYNEQFF. The V gene is TRBV7-9, the J gene TRBJ2-1; TRBD1 might be the D (5 bases). Trimming cost V 2 bases and J 0 bases, with 17 bases left between them. Looked up from germline, CDR1 is SEHNR and CDR2 is FQNEAQ (reference sequence). The CDR3 has 18 residues.

The genes are TRBV5-1 and TRBJ2-1, with 10 bases aligning to TRBD2. There are 15 residues in the CDR3. Per the germline V gene, CDR1 is SGHRS and CDR2 is YFSETQ. V was pared by 4 bases and J by 10 bases, with 11 bases of the junction left unmatched. The chain's CDR3 is CASSPDTSGVREQFF. In DNA, the CDR3 is TGCGCCAGCAGCCCGGACACTAGCGGGGTCCGGGAGCAGTTCTTC.

V gene TRBV11-2 combines with J gene TRBJ1-4; 7 nucleotides line up with TRBD1. Germline values: CDR1 SGHAT, CDR2 FQNNGV. This CDR3 contains 14 residues. V dropped 1 base and J dropped 8; count of bases not matched to a gene: 4. As DNA, the CDR3 is TGTGCCAGCAGCTTAGTTAGGGGGCAGGAAAAACTGTTTTTT. Its translation: CASSLVRGQEKLFF.

A single count supports this clone. Here the CDR3 reads CASSVSPGEDTQYF. DNA of the CDR3: TGTGCCAGCAGCGTCTCCCCGGGAGAGGATACGCAGTATTTT. This chain joins TRBV7-2 and TRBJ2-3, with D possibly TRBD2 on 6 matching bases. Germline V lookup: CDR1 SGHTA, CDR2 FQGNSA. Trimming left V 5 bases short and J 6 bases short, with 15 bases between. CDR3 length: 14 residues.

A few counts support this clone. The genes are TRBV6-5 and TRBJ1-1, with 7 positions matching TRBD1. The CDR3 has 12 amino acids. Losses at the gene ends were 8 bases for V and 3 bases for J; bases not matched to a gene: 3. The germline V gene has CDR1 MNHEY and CDR2 SVGAGI. CDR3 sequence (DNA): TGTGCCAGCCTCAGGGGGGACACTGAAGCTTTCTTT. This codes for CASLRGDTEAFF.

This clone was seen only once. The V gene is TRBV7-9, the J gene TRBJ2-7; 8 nucleotides align to TRBD2. Unmatched junction bases numbered 3, after V lost 5 bases and J lost 3 bases. This CDR3 is built from 13 residues. The germline gives CDR1 SEHNR, CDR2 FQNEAQ (reference sequence). CDR3 DNA sequence: TGTGCCAGCAGCCCCCGGGGGGGCTACGAGCAGTACTTC. It encodes CASSPRGGYEQYF. Full variable domain (missing parts from reference TRBV7-9 and TRBJ2-7): DTGVSQNPRHKITKRGQNVTFRCDPISEHNRLYWYRQTLGQGPEFLTYFQNEAQLEKSRLLSDRFSAERPKGSFSTLEIQRTEQGDSAMYLCASSPRGGYEQYFGPGTRLTVT.

V and J are TRBV4-3 and TRBJ2-7; D possibly corresponds to TRBD2 (6 bases). This CDR3 is 15 amino acids long. V was shortened by 0 bases and J by 4 bases, with 13 bases between the two germline ends. Germline CDR1 LGHNA, CDR2 YSLEER. The CDR3 DNA sequence: TGCGCCAGCAGCCAAGATTTTACTAGCCGGTACGAGCAGTACTTC. Amino acids: CASSQDFTSRYEQYF.

The chain links TRBV2 to TRBJ2-3; 8 nucleotides agree with TRBD1. This CDR3 has 15 residues. Per the germline V gene, CDR1 is SNHLY and CDR2 is FYNNEI. J was trimmed by 2 bases and V by 8 bases; bases with no gene match: 9. CDR3: CASGPTGVLTDTQYF. As DNA, the CDR3 is TGTGCCAGCGGACCGACAGGGGTCCTCACAGATACGCAGTATTTT.

The V call is TRBV9, the J call TRBJ2-7, with 8 nucleotides matching TRBD1. Germline values: CDR1 SGDLS, CDR2 YYNGEE. J was trimmed by 6 bases and V by 4 bases; bases with no gene match: 9. The CDR3 loop spans 14 amino acids. The CDR3 coding sequence is TGTGCCAGCAGCCAAGACAGGGGACGGTGCGAGCAGTACTTC. This codes for CASSQDRGRCEQYF.

V usage is TRBV5-1 and J usage is TRBJ2-5; 9 bases agree with TRBD2. The V and J ends lost 4 bases and 4 bases, in that order; junction bases with no gene match: 8. The germline V gene encodes CDR1 SGHRS and CDR2 YFSETQ. This CDR3 contains 15 residues. The CDR3 loop is CASSASLAGRETQYF. The DNA of the CDR3 is TGCGCCAGCAGCGCCTCCCTAGCGGGGAGAGAGACCCAGTACTTC.

The CDR3 bases are TGTGCCAGCAGTGAGGCCGGGGTCTCTGGAAACACCATATATTTT. Amino acids: CASSEAGVSGNTIYF. The chain has TRBV2 and TRBJ1-3, with D unresolved. There are 15 residues in the CDR3. Trimming left V 3 bases short and J 0 bases short, with 9 bases between. From germline, CDR1 is SNHLY and CDR2 FYNNEI. The variable domain in full, with the rest retrieved from reference TRBV2 and TRBJ1-3, is EPEVTQTPSHQVTQMGQEVILRCVPISNHLYFYWYRQILGQKVEFLVSFYNNEISEKSEIFDDQFSVERPDGSNFTLKIRSTKLEDSAMYFCASSEAGVSGNTIYFGEGSWLTVV.

V is TRBV27 and J is TRBJ1-1; 7 nucleotides match TRBD1. In germline, CDR1 is MNHEY, CDR2 SMNVEV (reference sequence). With 3 bases clipped from V and 6 bases from J, the junction kept 4 bases outside the gene matches. This CDR3 has 13 residues. The chain's CDR3 is CASSFGRGAEAFF. CDR3 coding DNA: TGTGCCAGCAGTTTTGGCAGGGGGGCTGAAGCTTTCTTT.

This clone came up a few times. This rearrangement joins TRBV6-4 to TRBJ2-1; TRBD2 matches at 8 bases. This CDR3 has 15 residues. The germline gives CDR1 MRHNA, CDR2 SNTAGT. V lost 4 bases, J lost 8 bases, and 10 bases stayed unmatched. CDR3: CASSVSGLGVYEQFF. The CDR3 DNA is TGTGCCAGCAGTGTCTCGGGACTAGGGGTTTATGAGCAGTTCTTC.

This chain connects TRBV7-2 to TRBJ1-5; no clear D gene. This CDR3 is built from 15 residues. V lost 1 base and J lost 9, with 16 bases in between. Germline V gene data show CDR1 as SGHTA and CDR2 as FQGNSA. The CDR3 spells CASSLETIMDVPQHF. In DNA form, the CDR3 reads TGTGCCAGCAGCTTAGAGACTATAATGGATGTGCCCCAGCATTTT.

This chain's CDR3 is CASSPDGLAGGFLVETQYF. DNA of the CDR3: TGTGCCAGCAGCCCGGACGGACTAGCGGGAGGTTTTTTAGTAGAGACCCAGTACTTC. The genes are TRBV7-9 and TRBJ2-5; 14 nucleotides line up with TRBD2. The germline gives CDR1 SEHNR, CDR2 FQNEAQ (reference sequence). The CDR3 runs to 19 residues. V lost 5 bases, J lost 4 bases, and 15 bases stayed unmatched.

V gene TRBV28 combines with J gene TRBJ1-2; D possibly corresponds to TRBD1 (5 bases). Trimming pared 8 bases from V and 13 bases from J, leaving 23 bases between. This CDR3 is built from 13 residues. Germline V gene sequence: CDR1 MDHEN, CDR2 SYDVKM. CDR3 DNA: TGTGCCAGCGTCCAGGCAGGGCACAACCACCCCACCTTC. Its translation: CASVQAGHNHPTF.

This sequence joins TRBV5-4 and TRBJ1-1, with D tentatively TRBD1 (5 bases). Trimming removed 5 bases at V and 5 bases at J, with 16 bases between. This CDR3 comprises 14 residues. Germline V gives CDR1 SGHNT, CDR2 YYREEE (reference sequence). Here the CDR3 reads CASSPPGDGTEAFF. The CDR3 DNA is TGTGCCAGCAGTCCTCCGGGGGATGGAACTGAAGCTTTCTTT.

The chain employs TRBV10-2 and TRBJ1-6; the match to TRBD1 covers 9 bases. This CDR3 region has 15 residues. The V and J ends lost 6 bases and 5 bases, in that order; junction bases with no gene match: 5. Germline V gene data show CDR1 as WSHSY and CDR2 as SAAADI. This CDR3 is CASRDRGHDNSPLHF. The CDR3 DNA reads TGCGCCAGCAGGGACAGGGGCCACGATAATTCACCCCTCCACTTT.

The chain uses TRBV4-3 and TRBJ2-7, with 8 bases identical to TRBD2. V trimming: 2 bases; J trimming: 3 bases; junction bases outside the gene matches: 6. CDR1 is LGHNA and CDR2 is YSLEER in the germline V gene. This CDR3 is built from 15 residues. CDR3 bases: TGCGCCAGCAGCCAACAGCGGGGGCTGAGCTACGAGCAGTACTTC. This gives the protein CASSQQRGLSYEQYF.

The chain links TRBV9 to TRBJ2-5, with 7 bases matching TRBD2. The V gene end was trimmed by 0 bases and the J gene end by 4 bases; junction bases not matched to a gene: 6. Germline CDR1 SGDLS, CDR2 YYNGEE. CDR3 size: 15 residues. The CDR3 DNA reads as TGTGCCAGCAGCGTAGCTCCGGGGGGACGAGAGACCCAGTACTTC. It specifies CASSVAPGGRETQYF.

V gene TRBV4-1 combines with J gene TRBJ2-3, with 9 bases aligning to TRBD2. This CDR3 comprises 16 residues. Germline CDR1 and CDR2: MGHRA and YSYEKL. Trimming removed 3 bases from V and 4 bases from J; junction bases left unmatched: 8. The CDR3 nucleotides are TGCGCCAGCAGCCAGGAGGGGCGGGAGGGCCCAGATACGCAGTATTTT. It encodes CASSQEGREGPDTQYF.